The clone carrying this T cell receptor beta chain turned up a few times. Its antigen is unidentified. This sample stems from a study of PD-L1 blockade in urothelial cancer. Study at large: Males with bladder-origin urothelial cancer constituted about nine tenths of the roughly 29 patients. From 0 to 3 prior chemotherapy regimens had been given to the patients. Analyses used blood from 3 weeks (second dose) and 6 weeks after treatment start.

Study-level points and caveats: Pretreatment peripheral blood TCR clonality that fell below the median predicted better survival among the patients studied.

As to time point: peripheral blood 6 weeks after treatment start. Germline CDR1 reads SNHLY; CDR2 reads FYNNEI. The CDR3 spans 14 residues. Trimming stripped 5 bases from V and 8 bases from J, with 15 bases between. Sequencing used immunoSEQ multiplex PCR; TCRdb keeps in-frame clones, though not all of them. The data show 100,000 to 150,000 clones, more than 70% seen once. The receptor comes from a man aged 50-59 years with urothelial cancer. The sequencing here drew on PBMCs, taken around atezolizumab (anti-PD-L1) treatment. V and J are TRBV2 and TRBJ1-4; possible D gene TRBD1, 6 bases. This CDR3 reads CASSLGGVREKLFF. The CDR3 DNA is TGTGCCAGCAGTTTAGGGGGGGTACGGGAAAAACTGTTTTTT.